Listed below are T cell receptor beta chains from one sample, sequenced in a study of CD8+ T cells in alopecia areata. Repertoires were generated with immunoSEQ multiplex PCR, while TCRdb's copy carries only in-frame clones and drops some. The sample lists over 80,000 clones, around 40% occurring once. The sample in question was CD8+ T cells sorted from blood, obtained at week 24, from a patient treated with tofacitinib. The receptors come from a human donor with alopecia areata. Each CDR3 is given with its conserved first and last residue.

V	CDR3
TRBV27	CASSLWTSGTETQYF
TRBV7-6	CASSRTEWGLYTF
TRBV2	CASSRGLLAKNIQYF
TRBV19	CASSIRGGETQYF
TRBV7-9	CASSIDRGPVQAFF
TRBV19	CASSAHRGPAGDTQYF
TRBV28	CASSLRGASGANVLTF
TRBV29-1	CSVEPITGQGLYGYTF
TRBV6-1	CASSPNRGNHEQYF
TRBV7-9	CASSLDSQGDLNYGYTF
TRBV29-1	CSVLDRGLYNEQFF
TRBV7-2	CASSVNYEQYF
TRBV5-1	CASSLGDRNSYEQYF
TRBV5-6	CASSLGLQKKYNEQFF
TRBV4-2	CASSQLGGTPNGELFF
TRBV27	CASRGSGNQPQHF
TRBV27	CASSFASPRAGHEQYF
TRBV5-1	CASSLNWNEQFF
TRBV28	CASSYPGGVGTDTQYF
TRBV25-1	CASRTGYYEQYF
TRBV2	CASSEWLAGETQYF
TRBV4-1	CASSAGTTYEQYF
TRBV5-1	CASSLAQSGRLYNEQFF
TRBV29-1	CSVDAGTEETQYF
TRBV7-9	CASSPSGDVGQPQHF
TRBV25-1	CASSDQRIDTDTQYF
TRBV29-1	CSVENNEQFF
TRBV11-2	CASSDTGSDEQFF
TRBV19	CASWGPGVGELFF
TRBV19	CASSNSGGEQFF